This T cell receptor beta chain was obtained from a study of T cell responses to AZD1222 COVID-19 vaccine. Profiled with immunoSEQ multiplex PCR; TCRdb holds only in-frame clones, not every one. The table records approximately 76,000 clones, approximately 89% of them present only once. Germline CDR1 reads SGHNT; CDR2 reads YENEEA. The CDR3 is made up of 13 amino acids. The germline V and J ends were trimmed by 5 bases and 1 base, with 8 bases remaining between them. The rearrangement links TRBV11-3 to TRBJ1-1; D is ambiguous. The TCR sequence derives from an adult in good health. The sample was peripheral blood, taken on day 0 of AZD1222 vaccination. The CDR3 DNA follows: TGTGCCAGCAGCGCCCGCTCGAACACTGAAGCTTTCTTT. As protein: CASSARSNTEAFF.